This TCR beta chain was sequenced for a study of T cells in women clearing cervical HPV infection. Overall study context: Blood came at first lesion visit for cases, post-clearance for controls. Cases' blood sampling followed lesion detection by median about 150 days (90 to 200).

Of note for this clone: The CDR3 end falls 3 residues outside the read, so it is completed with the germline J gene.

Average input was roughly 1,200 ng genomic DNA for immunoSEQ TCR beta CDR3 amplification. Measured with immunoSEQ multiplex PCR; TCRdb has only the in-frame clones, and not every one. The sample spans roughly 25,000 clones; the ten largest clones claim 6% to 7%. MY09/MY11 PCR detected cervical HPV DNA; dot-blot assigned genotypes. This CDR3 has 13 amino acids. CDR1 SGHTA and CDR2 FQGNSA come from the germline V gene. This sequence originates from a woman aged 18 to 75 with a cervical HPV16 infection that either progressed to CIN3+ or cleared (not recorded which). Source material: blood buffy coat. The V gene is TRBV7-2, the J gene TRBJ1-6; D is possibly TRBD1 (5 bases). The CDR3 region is CASSFERQSPLHF. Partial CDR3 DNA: TGTGCCAGCAGCTTCGAGAGACAGTCCCCC.